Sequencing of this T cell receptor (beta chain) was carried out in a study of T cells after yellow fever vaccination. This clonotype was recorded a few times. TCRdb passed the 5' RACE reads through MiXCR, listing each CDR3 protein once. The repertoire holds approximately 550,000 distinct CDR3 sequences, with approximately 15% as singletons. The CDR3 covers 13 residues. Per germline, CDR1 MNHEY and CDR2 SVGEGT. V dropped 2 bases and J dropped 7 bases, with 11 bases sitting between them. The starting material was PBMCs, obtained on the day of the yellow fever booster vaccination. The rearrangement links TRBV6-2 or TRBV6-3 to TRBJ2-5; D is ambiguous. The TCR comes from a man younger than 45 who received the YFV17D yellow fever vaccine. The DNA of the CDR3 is TGTGCCAGCAGTTACCCCGGGTATGGGACCCAGTACTTC. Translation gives CASSYPGYGTQYF.